The source of this TCR beta chain is a study of blood T cell repertoires in COVID-19. Background on the study: Nucleic acid was either cDNA or gDNA, and it came from T cells, B-cell-depleted T cells, or PBMCs.

Profiled with immunoSEQ multiplex PCR; TCRdb holds only in-frame clones, not every one. The profile covers about 200,000 clones, with 80% to 90% appearing a single time and less than 5.5% taken by the ten largest. Sequenced material: peripheral blood. The TCR was taken from a woman older than 75 with acute or convalescent COVID-19.

Here the CDR3 reads CASSVGGSVNTEAFF. For the CDR3, the DNA is TGTGCCAGCAGCGTAGGAGGCAGCGTGAACACTGAAGCTTTCTTT. This chain links TRBV9 with TRBJ1-1; D remains unclear. Trimming left V 0 bases short and J 0 bases short, with 9 bases between. Per the germline V gene, CDR1 is SGDLS and CDR2 is YYNGEE. The CDR3 loop spans 15 amino acids.